These 10 T cell receptor beta chains were all obtained from the same sample, sequenced in a study of response to subunit inactivated influenza vaccine. TCRdb reprocessed the RT-PCR reads via MiXCR and lists one record per CDR3 protein. This table holds 490,000 or so distinct CDR3 sequences, 7.5% to 8.5% found once. The source material was PBMCs from blood, sampled less than 25 months after vaccination. These receptors came from a man aged 50-75 years who received an inactivated influenza vaccine.

V usage is TRBV5-5 and J usage is TRBJ1-1; D gene uncertain. V lost 3 bases and J lost 8, with 14 bases in between. CDR1 and CDR2 (germline): SGHKS, YYEKEE (reference sequence). The CDR3 is made up of 13 amino acids. In DNA form, the CDR3 reads TGTGCCAGCAGCTGGACTTCCACCTTCGAAGCTTTCTTT. Its protein product is CASSWTSTFEAFF.

This clonotype was counted many times. The genes are TRBV6-1 and TRBJ2-2, with D possibly TRBD1 on 5 matching bases. V was cut by 6 bases and J by 0 bases, with 8 bases left in between. This CDR3 is built from 14 residues. Germline V lookup: CDR1 MNHNS, CDR2 SASEGT. The CDR3 DNA follows: TGTGCCAGCAGCAGGGCCTCGAACACCGGGGAGCTGTTTTTT. Translating it yields CASSRASNTGELFF.

This clonotype has a count of ten or more. The genes are TRBV29-1 and TRBJ2-3; TRBD2 is a possible D gene (7 bases). The CDR3 runs to 14 residues. Trimming removed 7 bases from V and 4 bases from J, with 18 bases in between. CDR1 SQVTM and CDR2 ANQGSEA come from the germline V gene. The CDR3 sequence is CSGRPGGGADTQYF. CDR3 sequence (DNA): TGCAGCGGGCGGCCGGGGGGCGGCGCAGATACGCAGTATTTT.

The chain is built from TRBV29-1 and TRBJ2-7; no definite D call. CDR3 length: 14 amino acids. Germline V lookup: CDR1 SQVTM, CDR2 ANQGSEA. The ends were cut back, 4 bases at V and 0 bases at J, with 13 bases in the middle. The DNA for the CDR3 is TGCAGCGTTGGGAAGTATTCCTACTCCTACGAGCAGTACTTC. Translated: CSVGKYSYSYEQYF.

This clonotype showed up many times. The V and J genes are TRBV4-2 and TRBJ2-6; D is uncertain. This CDR3 comprises 17 residues. V dropped 0 bases and J dropped 1 base, with 10 bases sitting between them. Germline V gene sequence: CDR1 LGHNA, CDR2 YNFKEQ. CDR3 nucleotides: TGTGCCAGCAGCCAAGATGCATTAGGTTCTGGGGCCAACGTCCTGACTTTC. This sequence encodes CASSQDALGSGANVLTF.

This clonotype occurred a few times. This chain joins TRBV5-1 and TRBJ2-5; TRBD1 aligns across 8 bases. This CDR3 contains 15 residues. The ends lost 4 bases at V and 4 bases at J; junction bases unmatched: 9. Germline V CDR1 and CDR2: SGHRS, YFSETQ. The CDR3 DNA sequence: TGCGCCAGCAGCCTCCAACCAGGGGGCGGAGAGACCCAGTACTTC. This codes for CASSLQPGGGETQYF.

This clonotype was picked up a small number of times. The rearrangement uses TRBV7-2 and TRBJ2-3; 9 positions match TRBD2. Germline trimming cut 5 bases from V and 7 bases from J; bases unmatched to any gene: 13. There are 16 residues in the CDR3. From germline, CDR1 is SGHTA and CDR2 FQGNSA. Here the CDR3 reads CASSPGLARGRYTQYF. As DNA, the CDR3 is TGTGCCAGCAGCCCGGGACTAGCTCGGGGGAGGTATACGCAGTATTTT.

This clonotype was counted between two and nine times. The chain combines TRBV20-1 with TRBJ1-3; D might be TRBD1 (5 bases). V shed 3 bases and J shed 0 bases, with 12 bases lying between them. Germline V gene sequence: CDR1 DFQATT, CDR2 SNEGSKA (reference sequence). The CDR3 has 15 amino acids. CDR3 DNA sequence: TGCAGTGCTAGGCCCCCGGGGGGCTCTGGAAACACCATATATTTT. Encoded protein: CSARPPGGSGNTIYF.

The rearrangement uses TRBV20-1 and TRBJ1-4, with D unclear. V lost 1 base to trimming and J lost 7 bases, with 16 bases between them. Germline lookup yields CDR1 DFQATT and CDR2 SNEGSKA (reference sequence). This CDR3 comprises 15 residues. The CDR3 loop is CSARVVKAGSEKLFF. CDR3 in DNA: TGCAGTGCTAGAGTTGTGAAGGCTGGGAGTGAAAAACTGTTTTTT.

This clonotype has at least ten counts. The rearrangement links TRBV5-1 to TRBJ2-5; D is uncertain. The V gene's germline CDR1 is SGHRS and CDR2 YFSETQ. Trimming shortened V by 0 bases and J by 1 base, and 10 bases separated the two germline ends. The CDR3 runs to 15 residues. The CDR3 DNA follows: TGCGCCAGCAGCTTGGGCGACATCGTCCAAGAGACCCAGTACTTC. This translates into CASSLGDIVQETQYF.